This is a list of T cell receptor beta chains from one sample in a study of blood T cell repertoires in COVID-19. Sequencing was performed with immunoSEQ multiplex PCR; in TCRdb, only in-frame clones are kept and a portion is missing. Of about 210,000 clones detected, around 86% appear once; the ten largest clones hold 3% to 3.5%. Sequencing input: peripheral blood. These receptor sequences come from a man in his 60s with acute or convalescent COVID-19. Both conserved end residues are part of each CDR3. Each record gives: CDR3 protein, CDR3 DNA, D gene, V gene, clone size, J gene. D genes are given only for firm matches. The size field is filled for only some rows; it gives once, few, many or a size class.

CDR3 protein: CASKTETSYGYTF
CDR3 DNA: TGTGCCAGCAAGACAGAAACCTCCTATGGCTACACCTTC
D gene: .
V gene: TRBV2
clone size: .
J gene: TRBJ1-2

CDR3 protein: CASSRFGTHSPLHF
CDR3 DNA: TGTGCCAGCTCCAGGTTTGGTACCCATTCACCCCTCCACTTT
D gene: .
V gene: TRBV28
clone size: .
J gene: TRBJ1-6

CDR3 protein: CASSVRENPNTGELFF
CDR3 DNA: TGTGCCAGCAGCGTACGCGAGAACCCAAACACCGGGGAGCTGTTTTTT
D gene: .
V gene: TRBV9
clone size: .
J gene: TRBJ2-2

CDR3 protein: CASSPGLAGGDNEQFF
CDR3 DNA: TGCGCCAGCAGTCCCGGACTAGCGGGGGGGGACAATGAGCAGTTCTTC
D gene: TRBD2
V gene: TRBV10-1
clone size: .
J gene: TRBJ2-1

CDR3 protein: CASSEYGQGSYF
CDR3 DNA: TGTGCCAGCAGTGAATACGGACAGGGTAGCTACTTC
D gene: TRBD1
V gene: TRBV2
clone size: .
J gene: TRBJ2-7

CDR3 protein: CATSDPAQGVAGYTF
CDR3 DNA: TGTGCCACCAGTGATCCCGCCCAGGGGGTAGCTGGCTACACCTTC
D gene: TRBD1
V gene: TRBV24-1
clone size: .
J gene: TRBJ1-2

CDR3 protein: CASSFTYEQYF
CDR3 DNA: TGTGCCAGCAGTTTTACCTACGAGCAGTACTTC
D gene: .
V gene: TRBV6-2/TRBV6-3
clone size: .
J gene: TRBJ2-7

CDR3 protein: CASSLQGTTGNTIYF
CDR3 DNA: TGTGCCAGCAGCCTGCAGGGGACAACTGGAAACACCATATATTTT
D gene: .
V gene: TRBV3-1/TRBV3-2
clone size: .
J gene: TRBJ1-3

CDR3 protein: CASSTTGELFF
CDR3 DNA: TGTGCCAGCAGCACGACAGGGGAACTGTTTTTT
D gene: TRBD1
V gene: TRBV11-2
clone size: .
J gene: TRBJ1-4

CDR3 protein: CASSLDTIRLNTEAFF
CDR3 DNA: TGCGCCAGCAGCCTCGACACGATCCGATTGAACACTGAAGCTTTCTTT
D gene: .
V gene: TRBV5-1
clone size: .
J gene: TRBJ1-1

CDR3 protein: CATSRDSTGVGYGYTF
CDR3 DNA: TGTGCCACCAGCAGAGATTCGACAGGGGTTGGCTATGGCTACACCTTC
D gene: TRBD1
V gene: TRBV15
clone size: .
J gene: TRBJ1-2

CDR3 protein: CASTPRGGPFNYGYTF
CDR3 DNA: TGCGCCAGCACCCCAAGGGGGGGCCCCTTTAACTATGGCTACACCTTC
D gene: .
V gene: TRBV23-1
clone size: .
J gene: TRBJ1-2

CDR3 protein: CASSYDGGASYNEQFF
CDR3 DNA: TGTGCCAGCAGTTACGACGGGGGGGCCTCCTACAATGAGCAGTTCTTC
D gene: TRBD2
V gene: TRBV6-2/TRBV6-3
clone size: .
J gene: TRBJ2-1

CDR3 protein: CASSMAGKGTEAFF
CDR3 DNA: TGTGCCAGTAGTATGGCAGGGAAAGGCACTGAAGCTTTCTTT
D gene: .
V gene: TRBV19
clone size: .
J gene: TRBJ1-1

CDR3 protein: CASSLTGDPYEQYF
CDR3 DNA: TGTGCCAGCAGCTTGACAGGGGATCCCTACGAGCAGTACTTC
D gene: TRBD1
V gene: TRBV7-9
clone size: once
J gene: TRBJ2-7

CDR3 protein: CATSRALAGGTEAFF
CDR3 DNA: TGTGCCACCAGCAGAGCGCTCGCGGGCGGCACTGAAGCTTTCTTT
D gene: .
V gene: TRBV15
clone size: .
J gene: TRBJ1-1

CDR3 protein: CASRTTGNGRYEQYF
CDR3 DNA: TGTGCCAGCAGAACGACAGGGAACGGGAGATACGAGCAGTACTTC
D gene: .
V gene: TRBV5-6
clone size: .
J gene: TRBJ2-7

CDR3 protein: CATRDRGPASYGYTF
CDR3 DNA: TGTGCCACGAGGGACAGGGGCCCTGCGAGCTATGGCTACACCTTC
D gene: TRBD1
V gene: TRBV6-5
clone size: .
J gene: TRBJ1-2

CDR3 protein: CASTKGGAREKLFF
CDR3 DNA: TGTGCCAGCACCAAGGGAGGGGCGCGTGAAAAACTGTTTTTT
D gene: .
V gene: TRBV28
clone size: .
J gene: TRBJ1-4

CDR3 protein: CASSEALGGARDEQFF
CDR3 DNA: TGTGCCAGCAGTGAAGCGCTAGGGGGGGCGAGGGATGAGCAGTTCTTC
D gene: .
V gene: TRBV6-1
clone size: .
J gene: TRBJ2-1

CDR3 protein: CASSFIQGKETQYF
CDR3 DNA: TGTGCCAGCAGCTTTATCCAGGGAAAAGAGACCCAGTACTTC
D gene: .
V gene: TRBV5-5
clone size: .
J gene: TRBJ2-5

CDR3 protein: CASSARQVQETQYF
CDR3 DNA: TGTGCCAGCAGCGCCAGACAGGTTCAAGAGACCCAGTACTTC
D gene: .
V gene: TRBV6-6
clone size: .
J gene: TRBJ2-5

CDR3 protein: CASSIGQGDMNTEAFF
CDR3 DNA: TGTGCCAGTAGTATCGGACAGGGAGACATGAACACTGAAGCTTTCTTT
D gene: TRBD1
V gene: TRBV19
clone size: .
J gene: TRBJ1-1